Presented here are 23 T cell receptor beta chains from one specimen sequenced in a study of shared clonotypes between healthy human individuals. Measured with immunoSEQ multiplex PCR; TCRdb has only the in-frame clones, and not every one. The sample lists hundreds of thousands of clones, less than 98% occurring once. The sequencing sample was made of naive CD4+ T cells sorted from blood. The sample's subset: CD45RA+ positively selected. The origin of the receptors is a woman under 40 in good health.

The chain couples TRBV29-1 to TRBJ2-4; TRBD1 aligns across 10 bases. CDR1 is SQVTM, CDR2 ANQGSEA, per germline. V was pared by 5 bases and J by 5 bases, with 12 bases of the junction left unmatched. The CDR3 has 16 residues. CDR3 coding DNA: TGCAGCGTTACGGCCCCGGACAGGGGGAGTCAAAACATTCAGTACTTC. Protein sequence: CSVTAPDRGSQNIQYF.

This chain connects TRBV2 to TRBJ2-1, with 16 bases fitting TRBD2. The germline V gene has CDR1 SNHLY and CDR2 FYNNEI. The CDR3 extends over 16 amino acids. After removal of 6 bases from V and 8 bases from J, the junction contained 7 bases not matched to a gene. The CDR3 sequence: CASRGTSGRGKYEQFF. CDR3 sequence (DNA): TGTGCCAGCAGAGGGACTAGCGGGAGGGGGAAGTATGAGCAGTTCTTC.

The J gene is TRBJ1-5, the V gene TRBV15; possibly TRBD1 for D (6 bases). Germline CDR1 LNHNV, CDR2 YYDKDF (reference sequence). Trimming removed 4 bases from V and 1 base from J, with 8 bases in between. The CDR3 has 14 amino acids. In DNA form, the CDR3 reads TGTGCCACCAGCACCGGACAGAGCAATCAGCCCCAGCATTTT. Its protein is CATSTGQSNQPQHF.

The chain couples TRBV25-1 to TRBJ1-3, with a weak D call TRBD1 (6 bases). The CDR3 consists of 15 residues. Germline V gene sequence: CDR1 MGHDK, CDR2 SYGVNS. Trimming stripped 4 bases from V and 2 bases from J, with 12 bases between. The CDR3 sequence: CASSGAYRAGNTIYF. CDR3 nucleotide sequence: TGTGCCAGCAGTGGGGCCTACAGGGCTGGAAACACCATATATTTT.

The chain is built from TRBV19 and TRBJ2-3, with TRBD2 matching over 13 bases. After removal of 0 bases from V and 4 bases from J, the junction contained 1 base not matched to a gene. Germline CDR1 LNHDA, CDR2 SQIVND (reference sequence). There are 16 residues in the CDR3. The chain's CDR3 is CASSIEGTSGADTQYF. CDR3 nucleotides: TGTGCCAGTAGTATAGAAGGGACTAGCGGGGCAGATACGCAGTATTTT.

V usage is TRBV13 and J usage is TRBJ2-5, with 7 bases identical to TRBD2. Matching the DNA end better, TRBJ2-7 makes the J call doubtful. The germline gives CDR1 PRHDT, CDR2 FYEKMQ (reference sequence). This CDR3 is 18 amino acids long. In DNA form, the CDR3 reads TGTGCCAGCAGCCGGCACATCCTCCACGCGACTAGCTGGAGCGAGCAGTACTTC. Encoded protein: CASSRHILHATSWSEQYF.

The rearrangement joins TRBV4-2 to TRBJ1-5; D not certain. There are 18 residues in the CDR3. The germline V gene encodes CDR1 LGHNA and CDR2 YNFKEQ. Trimming took off 0 bases at V and 10 bases at J, with 25 bases between the two ends. The CDR3 loop is CASSQDTWQAATVSPQHF. CDR3 DNA sequence: TGTGCCAGCAGCCAAGATACTTGGCAGGCAGCCACAGTGAGTCCCCAGCATTTT.

The J gene is TRBJ2-2, the V gene TRBV5-4; 9 bases map to TRBD2. Looked up from germline, CDR1 is SGHNT and CDR2 is YYREEE (reference sequence). V lost 3 bases to trimming and J lost 2 bases; unmatched junction nucleotides: 5. CDR3 length: 16 amino acids. CDR3 coding DNA: TGTGCCAGCAGCTCGGGACTAGCCGTTAACACCGGGGAGCTGTTTTTT. The encoded protein is CASSSGLAVNTGELFF.

The J gene is TRBJ1-2, the V gene TRBV28, with TRBD1 as a possible D gene (5 bases). Germline V CDR1 and CDR2: MDHEN, SYDVKM. CDR3 length: 13 amino acids. The V and J ends lost 4 bases and 4 bases respectively, with 10 bases between them. The CDR3 DNA follows: TGTGCCAGCAGTTACCAGGGCGTCTATGGCTACACCTTC. Translation gives CASSYQGVYGYTF.

This chain connects TRBV2 to TRBJ2-7, with D maybe TRBD2 (5 bases). This CDR3 region has 11 residues. Germline V gene data show CDR1 as SNHLY and CDR2 as FYNNEI. V lost 10 bases, J lost 1 base, and 8 bases lay in between. CDR3 region: CAIRTSYEQYF. CDR3 nucleotide sequence: TGTGCCATCCGGACTTCCTACGAGCAGTACTTC. The whole variable domain, remainder taken from reference TRBV2 and TRBJ2-7, is EPEVTQTPSHQVTQMGQEVILRCVPISNHLYFYWYRQILGQKVEFLVSFYNNEISEKSEIFDDQFSVERPDGSNFTLKIRSTKLEDSAMYFCAIRTSYEQYFGPGTRLTVT.

The chain is built from TRBV28 and TRBJ2-7; 9 nucleotides agree with TRBD1. From germline, CDR1 is MDHEN and CDR2 SYDVKM. V lost 3 bases to trimming and J lost 7 bases; unmatched junction nucleotides: 10. The length of the CDR3 is 15 residues. This CDR3 reads CASSFRPGQGGEQYF. The CDR3, as DNA: TGTGCCAGCAGTTTTAGGCCGGGACAGGGCGGGGAGCAGTACTTC. The full variable domain, rest sourced from reference TRBV28 and TRBJ2-7, is DVKVTQSSRYLVKRTGEKVFLECVQDMDHENMFWYRQDPGLGLRLIYFSYDVKMKEKGDIPEGYSVSREKKERFSLILESASTNQTSMYLCASSFRPGQGGEQYFGPGTRLTVT.

This chain uses TRBV6-5 with TRBJ1-1; no clear D. This CDR3 has 15 residues. V lost 0 bases, J lost 1 base, and 9 bases lay in between. Germline V CDR1 and CDR2: MNHEY, SVGAGI. The CDR3 is CASSYSLHQNTEAFF. The DNA for the CDR3 is TGTGCCAGCAGTTACTCGTTACATCAGAACACTGAAGCTTTCTTT.

This clone was counted a few times. The chain carries TRBV5-1 and TRBJ2-2; 13 bases line up with TRBD2. The CDR3 runs 15 residues. Germline V gene lookup returns CDR1 SGHRS and CDR2 YFSETQ. The V and J ends lost 4 bases and 5 bases, in that order; junction bases with no gene match: 2. In DNA form, the CDR3 reads TGCGCCAGCAGCGGGGGACTAGCGGGAACCGGGGAGCTGTTTTTT. Protein: CASSGGLAGTGELFF. Combining the CDR3 with reference TRBV5-1 and TRBJ2-2 gives the whole variable domain KAGVTQTPRYLIKTRGQQVTLSCSPISGHRSVSWYQQTPGQGLQFLFEYFSETQRNKGNFPGRFSGRQFSNSRSEMNVSTLELGDSALYLCASSGGLAGTGELFFGEGSRLTVL.

The chain joins TRBV28 to TRBJ2-5, with D perhaps TRBD1 (6 bases). Trimming removed 7 bases at V and 4 bases at J, with 13 bases between. CDR3 length equals 13 residues. Germline V gene sequence: CDR1 MDHEN, CDR2 SYDVKM. CDR3 sequence (DNA): TGTGCCAGCAACCAAGGGGGTCGAGAGACCCAGTACTTC. Its protein is CASNQGGRETQYF.

V gene TRBV7-9 combines with J gene TRBJ1-5; 9 positions match TRBD1. The CDR3 sequence is 16 residues long. CDR1 and CDR2 from the germline V gene are SEHNR and FQNEAQ (reference sequence). The V gene end was trimmed by 1 base and the J gene end by 4 bases; junction bases not matched to a gene: 5. The CDR3 reads CASSLGRGTGNQPQHF. CDR3 DNA sequence: TGTGCCAGCAGCTTAGGTCGCGGGACAGGGAATCAGCCCCAGCATTTT.

V and J are TRBV18 and TRBJ2-7; 7 nucleotides line up with TRBD2. With 2 bases clipped from V and 8 bases from J, the junction kept 3 bases outside the gene matches. This CDR3 region has 12 residues. CDR1 is KGHSH, CDR2 LQKENI, per germline. CDR3 residues: CASSPDGGKQYF. As DNA, the CDR3 is TGTGCCAGCTCACCAGACGGGGGGAAGCAGTACTTC.

The chain uses TRBV28 and TRBJ1-2, with unresolved D. The CDR3 totals 13 residues. The ends were cut back, 7 bases at V and 3 bases at J, with 12 bases in the middle. The germline CDR1 and CDR2 sequences are MDHEN and SYDVKM. CDR3 nucleotides: TGTGCCAGCAATCCTCGGGGAGACTATGGCTACACCTTC. Amino acids: CASNPRGDYGYTF.

The V and J genes are TRBV19 and TRBJ2-5; D might be TRBD2 (6 bases). This CDR3 is 14 amino acids long. CDR1 LNHDA and CDR2 SQIVND come from the germline V gene (reference sequence). The germline V and J ends were trimmed by 5 bases and 2 bases, with 12 bases remaining between them. The CDR3 DNA reads TGTGCCAGTAGTCCCCGGACTATACAAGAGACCCAGTACTTC. It is translated as CASSPRTIQETQYF.

The rearrangement links TRBV28 to TRBJ2-1; 10 positions match TRBD2. With V trimmed by 3 bases and J by 5 bases, 10 bases remained unmatched. There are 17 residues in the CDR3. Germline V CDR1 and CDR2: MDHEN, SYDVKM. The CDR3 nucleotides are TGTGCCAGCAGTTTCCCCGTTCGACTAGCGGGTAACAATGAGCAGTTCTTC. This encodes CASSFPVRLAGNNEQFF.

The chain combines TRBV5-1 with TRBJ2-3; D unclear. Germline V gives CDR1 SGHRS, CDR2 YFSETQ. This CDR3 region has 14 residues. The V and J ends lost 3 bases and 6 bases respectively, with 14 bases between them. The CDR3 here is CASSSPPYSDTQYF. CDR3 bases: TGCGCCAGCAGCTCCCCTCCTTACAGTGATACGCAGTATTTT.

V usage is TRBV9 and J usage is TRBJ1-3, with no clear D. With 0 bases removed from V and 0 bases from J, the gap between germline ends came to 10 bases. The CDR3 is 16 residues long. Per germline, CDR1 SGDLS and CDR2 YYNGEE. The CDR3 loop reads CASSVEGRTSGNTIYF. The CDR3 coding sequence is TGTGCCAGCAGCGTAGAGGGCAGAACCTCTGGAAACACCATATATTTT.

The V call is TRBV10-3, the J call TRBJ2-7; D is undetermined. Per germline, CDR1 ENHRY and CDR2 SYGVKD. The CDR3 has 14 residues. Between the trimmed V and J ends, which lost 4 bases and 4 bases, there was a span of 14 bases. CDR3 sequence (DNA): TGTGCCATCAGTGCCTCGTCCTGGGAATACGAGCAGTACTTC. Amino acid sequence: CAISASSWEYEQYF.

CDR3 bases: TGTGCCAGCAGAACACAGGGGATGGGAGATACGCAGTATTTT. It is translated as CASRTQGMGDTQYF. V is TRBV2 and J is TRBJ2-3, with 7 bases aligning to TRBD1. The V gene's germline CDR1 is SNHLY and CDR2 FYNNEI. V lost 6 bases to trimming and J lost 5 bases; unmatched junction nucleotides: 8. The CDR3 contains 14 residues.